The 6 T cell receptor beta chains presented below share a single source sample, sequenced in a study of blood T cells in healthy people across ages. Then a second PCR, running about 7 to 11 cycles, was carried out with a sample-barcoded 5' primer and a J-beta primer mix. Using its own MiXCR run on the 5' RACE reads, TCRdb lists one record per CDR3 protein. Found here are approximately 800,000 distinct CDR3 sequences, about 47% of them singletons; the top ten hold less than 20%. Source material: blood. These receptors all stem from a man at least 80 years old in good health.

V is TRBV12-3 or TRBV12-4 and J is TRBJ2-7; 7 bases are shared with TRBD1. The CDR3 runs to 13 residues. The V segment lost 2 bases and the J segment 6 bases; nucleotides outside the gene matches: 4. DNA for the CDR3: TGTGCCAGCAGTTTAAACAGGGGTGGCGAGCAGTACTTC. Its translation is CASSLNRGGEQYF.

The table lists this clonotype with a few counts. The chain couples TRBV30 to TRBJ2-1, with TRBD2 matching over 8 bases. CDR3 length: 15 amino acids. From germline, CDR1 is GTSNPN and CDR2 SVGIG (reference sequence). The J segment lost 9 bases and the V segment lost 0 bases, leaving 10 bases of the junction unmatched. CDR3 nucleotides: TGTGCCTGGAGTGTACTTGGGACTAGGGATAGTGAGCAGTTCTTC. This gives the protein CAWSVLGTRDSEQFF.

This chain joins TRBV7-3 and TRBJ1-1; 8 nucleotides line up with TRBD1. V was clipped by 4 bases and J by 4 bases; unmatched bases: 14. The CDR3 length is 17 residues. Germline CDR1 SGHTA, CDR2 FQGTGA. The CDR3: CASSSLTPDREPTEAFF. In DNA form, the CDR3 reads TGTGCCAGCAGCTCCCTAACCCCGGACAGGGAACCCACTGAAGCTTTCTTT.

The rearrangement uses TRBV20-1 and TRBJ2-4, with 8 bases matching TRBD1. The V gene's germline CDR1 is DFQATT and CDR2 SNEGSKA (reference sequence). This CDR3 is built from 11 residues. The CDR3 region is CSGQGGHIQYF. The CDR3 nucleotides are TGCAGCGGACAGGGTGGGCACATTCAGTACTTC.

On this clonotype: Germline and junction disagree at one end, which may indicate a read error. This chain uses TRBV28 with TRBJ2-5, with 7 bases that match TRBD2. Germline CDR1 reads MDHEN; CDR2 reads SYDVKM. The CDR3 totals 17 residues. The DNA for the CDR3 is TGTGCCAGCAGTCCCCGGCCGGGGAGGGTTCTTGAAGAGGCCCAGTACTTC. Translation gives CASSPRPGRVLEEAQYF.

On this clonotype: This may be a read error, as it is one base from a much larger clone. The gene calls are TRBV29-1 and TRBJ1-1; D not certain. The CDR3 length is 12 residues. Germline CDR1 and CDR2: SQVTM and ANQGSEA. Trimming stripped 5 bases from V and 9 bases from J, with 16 bases between. CDR3: CSVINPGQKAFF. CDR3 nucleotide sequence: TGCAGCGTTATAAATCCCGGGCAGAAAGCTTTCTTT.